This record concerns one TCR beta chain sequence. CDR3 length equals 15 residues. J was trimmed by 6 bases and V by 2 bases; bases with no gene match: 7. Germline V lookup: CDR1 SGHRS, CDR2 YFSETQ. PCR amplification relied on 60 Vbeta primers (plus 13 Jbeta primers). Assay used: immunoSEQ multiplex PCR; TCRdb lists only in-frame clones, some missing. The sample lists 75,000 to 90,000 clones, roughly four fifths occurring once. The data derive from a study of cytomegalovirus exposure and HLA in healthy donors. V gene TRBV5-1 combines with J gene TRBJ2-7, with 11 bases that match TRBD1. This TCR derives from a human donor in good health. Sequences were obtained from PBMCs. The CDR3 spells CASSFVGQGGGEQYF. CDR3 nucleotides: TGCGCCAGCAGCTTTGTGGGACAGGGGGGTGGCGAGCAGTACTTC.